This T cell receptor beta chain is drawn from a study of PD-1 blockade in classical Hodgkin lymphoma. Time point reported: cycle 4 day 1 (C4D1), after 6 weeks of nivolumab. Every one of the patients relapsed after autologous stem cell transplantation (brentuximab vedotin exposure was variable). Only in-frame clones appear in the TCRdb table, and some are missing; sequencing was by immunoSEQ multiplex PCR. The table has 75,000 to 95,000 clones, over 80% seen once. V lost 0 bases, J lost 1 base, and 1 base stayed unmatched. The CDR3 totals 16 residues. The germline V gene has CDR1 PRHDT and CDR2 FYEKMQ (reference sequence).

This receptor was identified in a human donor with classical Hodgkin lymphoma. Specimen: peripheral blood mononuclear cells (PBMCs), collected before the fourth cycle of nivolumab. The rearrangement joins TRBV13 to TRBJ2-2; 8 bases map to TRBD2. CDR3 DNA sequence: TGTGCCAGCAGCTTAGGGCTAGCGGGGAACACCGGGGAGCTGTTTTTT. This translates into CASSLGLAGNTGELFF. The complete variable domain, with remaining parts taken from reference TRBV13 and TRBJ2-2, reads AAGVIQSPRHLIKEKRETATLKCYPIPRHDTVYWYQQGPGQDPQFLISFYEKMQSDKGSIPDRFSAQQFSDYHSELNMSSLELGDSALYFCASSLGLAGNTGELFFGEGSRLTVL.